Shown below are 2 T cell receptor beta chains from a single sample sequenced in a study of cytomegalovirus exposure and HLA in healthy donors. Use of 60 Vbeta and 13 Jbeta primers characterized the PCR. The data were produced by immunoSEQ multiplex PCR, yet TCRdb's version contains in-frame clones alone and is incomplete. This sample's table has fewer than 60,000 clones. Sequences were obtained from PBMCs. The receptors were gathered from a woman in her twenties or thirties in good health and CMV-seropositive.

The chain has TRBV28 and TRBJ2-6, with 8 bases lining up with TRBD1. CDR1 is MDHEN and CDR2 is SYDVKM in the germline V gene. Germline trimming cut 1 base from V and 2 bases from J; bases unmatched to any gene: 1. This CDR3 has 16 residues. The CDR3 region is CASSLLQGAGANVLTF. The CDR3 nucleotides are TGTGCCAGCAGTTTATTACAGGGGGCTGGGGCCAACGTCCTGACTTTC.

J is TRBJ2-5 and V is TRBV30; maybe TRBD1 (5 bases). The V end lost 3 bases, the J end lost 5 bases, and 16 bases lay between the germline ends. Germline lookup yields CDR1 GTSNPN and CDR2 SVGIG (reference sequence). The CDR3 covers 14 residues. The CDR3 nucleotides are TGTGCCTGGAGGAAGGAAAGGGGTTGGGAGACCCAGTACTTC. Translating gives CAWRKERGWETQYF.